The clone carrying this T cell receptor beta chain came up once. The protocol was immunoSEQ multiplex PCR, while the TCRdb copy is restricted to in-frame clones and leaves out a portion. Of approximately 2,300,000 clones listed, less than 95% are singletons. The data originate from a study of shared clonotypes between healthy human individuals. Germline V gene data show CDR1 as MNHEY and CDR2 as SMNVEV (reference sequence). The CDR3 spans 17 residues. J was trimmed by 2 bases and V by 3 bases; bases with no gene match: 13. The source of this sequence is a man aged 18 to 30 in good health. Some clones in this sample may be carry-over from other donors' samples. Sequencing was performed on naive CD4+ T cells from PBMCs. Noted subset: CD45RA+ positively selected. This chain links TRBV27 with TRBJ2-7; TRBD2 matches at 7 bases. This CDR3 is CASSLSSEPGLAYEQYF. Here the CDR3 DNA reads TGTGCCAGCAGTTTGTCCTCAGAGCCAGGACTAGCCTACGAGCAGTACTTC.